These 28 T cell receptor beta chains were all obtained from the same sample, sequenced in a study of blood T cell repertoires in COVID-19. Profiled with immunoSEQ multiplex PCR; TCRdb holds only in-frame clones, not every one. The data show 230,000 or so clones, about four fifths seen once. Sequences were obtained from peripheral blood. These receptors all stem from a woman aged 80 or over with COVID-19, enrolled during active disease.

J is TRBJ2-7 and V is TRBV27; TRBD2 is a possible D gene (5 bases). This CDR3 is built from 13 residues. Per the germline V gene, CDR1 is MNHEY and CDR2 is SMNVEV (reference sequence). The germline V and J ends were trimmed by 6 bases and 2 bases, with 11 bases remaining between them. The CDR3 sequence is CASRPGYTYEQYF. The CDR3 coding sequence is TGTGCCAGCAGACCGGGATATACCTACGAGCAGTACTTC.

The CDR3 here is CASSLMSTGSKGGGEKLFF. The CDR3 nucleotides are TGCGCCAGCAGCTTGATGTCCACAGGGTCCAAGGGAGGGGGTGAAAAACTGTTTTTT. The J gene is TRBJ1-4, the V gene TRBV5-1; possibly TRBD1 for D (6 bases). Between the trimmed V and J ends, which lost 1 base and 7 bases, there was a span of 26 bases. Germline CDR1 reads SGHRS; CDR2 reads YFSETQ. This CDR3 contains 19 residues.

The chain recombines TRBV11-2 with TRBJ1-4, with TRBD1 matching over 8 bases. CDR1 is SGHAT and CDR2 is FQNNGV in the germline V gene. Losses at the gene ends were 3 bases for V and 3 bases for J; bases not matched to a gene: 3. The CDR3 has 15 residues. The chain's CDR3 is CASSFGGQANEKLFF. The DNA for the CDR3 is TGTGCCAGCAGCTTCGGGGGACAGGCTAATGAAAAACTGTTTTTT.

Only one count was recorded for this clone. The V and J genes are TRBV28 and TRBJ1-1; a possible D gene is TRBD1 (5 bases). V was pared by 2 bases and J by 4 bases, with 8 bases between. This CDR3 comprises 13 residues. In germline, CDR1 is MDHEN, CDR2 SYDVKM. The DNA of the CDR3 is TGTGCCAGCAGTTTACCGGGGGTCACTGAAGCTTTCTTT. This sequence encodes CASSLPGVTEAFF.

This chain joins TRBV9 and TRBJ2-1, with 8 bases matching TRBD1. Unmatched junction bases numbered 5, after V lost 4 bases and J lost 8 bases. Germline CDR1 SGDLS, CDR2 YYNGEE. CDR3 length: 13 amino acids. CDR3 coding DNA: TGTGCCAGCAGCATTGGACAGGGCGATGAGCAGTTCTTC. Amino acid sequence: CASSIGQGDEQFF.

J is TRBJ1-2 and V is TRBV28, with D possibly TRBD1 on 5 matching bases. Germline-derived CDR1 and CDR2 are MDHEN and SYDVKM. Trimming pared 7 bases from V and 3 bases from J, leaving 15 bases between. The CDR3 is 14 residues long. The CDR3: CASTPGGVYYGYTF. The CDR3 bases are TGTGCCAGCACCCCGGGGGGGGTCTACTATGGCTACACCTTC.

The rearrangement joins TRBV20-1 to TRBJ1-1; no clear D gene. This CDR3 has 11 amino acids. Germline V gene sequence: CDR1 DFQATT, CDR2 SNEGSKA (reference sequence). V shed 3 bases and J shed 7 bases, with 9 bases lying between them. The CDR3 loop reads CSARHTIEAFF. CDR3 coding DNA: TGCAGTGCTAGGCATACTATTGAAGCTTTCTTT.

CDR3 loop: CSVRTGGPYNEQFF. CDR3 nucleotide sequence: TGCAGCGTCCGGACAGGCGGCCCCTACAATGAGCAGTTCTTC. This chain connects TRBV29-1 to TRBJ2-1; 7 nucleotides align to TRBD1. The CDR3 is made up of 14 amino acids. V lost 6 bases and J lost 2; bases outside the gene matches: 7. Looked up from germline, CDR1 is SQVTM and CDR2 is ANQGSEA.

The chain is built from TRBV20-1 and TRBJ2-7, with unresolved D. The CDR3 has 11 residues. V dropped 3 bases and J dropped 1 base, with 4 bases sitting between them. Germline CDR1 reads DFQATT; CDR2 reads SNEGSKA (reference sequence). The CDR3 coding sequence is TGCAGTGCTAGCGGGTCCTACGAGCAGTACTTC. Residues: CSASGSYEQYF.

This sequence joins TRBV14 and TRBJ2-2; a possible D gene is TRBD1 (6 bases). From germline, CDR1 is SGHDN and CDR2 FVKESK. The V end lost 5 bases, the J end lost 5 bases, and 18 bases lay between the germline ends. The CDR3 is made up of 16 amino acids. The CDR3 coding sequence is TGTGCCAGCAGCTATACAGGGTCGAGATGGACCGGGGAGCTGTTTTTT. This gives the protein CASSYTGSRWTGELFF.

This chain connects TRBV30 to TRBJ1-6; D might be TRBD1 (6 bases). Germline values: CDR1 GTSNPN, CDR2 SVGIG (reference sequence). V shed 5 bases and J shed 0 bases, with 23 bases lying between them. This CDR3 is 19 amino acids long. CDR3 in DNA: TGTGCCTGGGGTAAGGACAGCCAGCCTTACAGCTCCTATAATTCACCCCTCCACTTT. It yields the protein CAWGKDSQPYSSYNSPLHF.

This clone was counted between two and nine times. This rearrangement joins TRBV6-2 or TRBV6-3 to TRBJ2-7; TRBD2 matches 12 bases. Trimming cost V 6 bases and J 2 bases; bases outside gene matches: 5. This CDR3 region has 15 residues. CDR1 is MNHEY and CDR2 is SVGEGT in the germline V gene. This CDR3 is CASSPLAGGTYEQYF. CDR3 DNA: TGTGCCAGCAGCCCCCTAGCGGGGGGGACCTACGAGCAGTACTTC.

The rearrangement uses TRBV18 and TRBJ2-7, with 13 bases identical to TRBD2. The CDR3 has 13 amino acids. V dropped 4 bases and J dropped 9; count of bases not matched to a gene: 3. CDR1 and CDR2 from the germline V gene are KGHSH and LQKENI. The CDR3 DNA sequence: TGTGCCAGCTCACGGACTAGCGGGGGACCGCAGTACTTC. It yields the protein CASSRTSGGPQYF.

The chain recombines TRBV5-1 with TRBJ2-7; 8 bases line up with TRBD2. This CDR3 region has 15 residues. V lost 2 bases, J lost 4 bases, and 8 bases stayed unmatched. Germline values: CDR1 SGHRS, CDR2 YFSETQ. The DNA of the CDR3 is TGCGCCAGCAGCTTAGGAGCGGGAGTATCGTACGAGCAGTACTTC. This sequence encodes CASSLGAGVSYEQYF.

This sequence joins TRBV5-4 and TRBJ1-1; 7 bases match TRBD1. V trimming: 5 bases; J trimming: 6 bases; junction bases outside the gene matches: 10. CDR1 is SGHNT, CDR2 YYREEE, per germline (reference sequence). This CDR3 has 14 residues. This CDR3 is CASSYGTEGPEAFF. The CDR3 nucleotides are TGTGCCAGCAGTTATGGGACAGAAGGGCCTGAAGCTTTCTTT.

The chain recombines TRBV18 with TRBJ2-7; D is possibly TRBD2 (6 bases). Germline V gene sequence: CDR1 KGHSH, CDR2 LQKENI. The CDR3 totals 14 residues. Trimming removed 2 bases from V and 1 base from J, with 9 bases in between. CDR3: CASSPGGPSYEQYF. The CDR3 DNA reads TGTGCCAGCTCACCAGGAGGGCCGTCCTACGAGCAGTACTTC.

This clone came up a few times. CDR3 sequence (DNA): TGTGCCAGCAGCTTTAGGGGGCAAAAAGCAGATACGCAGTATTTT. This translates into CASSFRGQKADTQYF. The chain employs TRBV11-3 and TRBJ2-3; 7 positions agree with TRBD1. Trimming took 3 bases from V and 4 from J; bases not matched to a gene: 7. In germline, CDR1 is SGHNT, CDR2 YENEEA. This CDR3 has 15 amino acids.

In DNA form, the CDR3 reads TGTGCCAGCAGTACTACGGTTACCTACGAGCAGTACTTC. This codes for CASSTTVTYEQYF. The chain links TRBV12-3 or TRBV12-4 to TRBJ2-7, with D hard to call. Trimming removed 5 bases at V and 2 bases at J, with 10 bases between. The CDR3 extends over 13 amino acids.

This sequence joins TRBV6-5 and TRBJ2-1; TRBD2 matches 13 bases. The CDR3 is made up of 14 amino acids. V dropped 6 bases and J dropped 4; count of bases not matched to a gene: 0. Germline CDR1 reads MNHEY; CDR2 reads SVGAGI. CDR3 loop: CASRTSGGYNEQFF. CDR3 coding DNA: TGTGCCAGCAGGACTAGCGGGGGGTACAATGAGCAGTTCTTC.

The chain recombines TRBV12-3 or TRBV12-4 with TRBJ1-1; D is ambiguous. The ends were cut back, 3 bases at V and 9 bases at J, with 11 bases in the middle. CDR3 length: 12 residues. The DNA of the CDR3 is TGTGCCAGCAGTTTGGACTTAGCCCAAGCTTTCTTT. Translation gives CASSLDLAQAFF.

The V gene is TRBV27, the J gene TRBJ1-5; a possible D gene is TRBD1 (6 bases). This CDR3 comprises 14 residues. Trimming removed 6 bases from V and 4 bases from J, with 13 bases in between. Germline values: CDR1 MNHEY, CDR2 SMNVEV (reference sequence). CDR3 nucleotides: TGTGCCAGCAGAACCGGGACACCAAATCAGCCCCAGCATTTT. It is translated as CASRTGTPNQPQHF.

The chain employs TRBV5-1 and TRBJ1-3; TRBD1 matches at 8 bases. The CDR3 spans 15 residues. The V and J ends lost 4 bases and 3 bases, in that order; junction bases with no gene match: 6. Germline V lookup: CDR1 SGHRS, CDR2 YFSETQ. The CDR3 region has the DNA TGCGCCAGCAGCGGAAGGACAGGGAATGGAAACACCATATATTTT. This sequence encodes CASSGRTGNGNTIYF.

The chain links TRBV3-1 (or the pseudogene TRBV3-2) to TRBJ2-6, with 10 nucleotides matching TRBD2. The CDR3 covers 18 residues. Per the germline V gene, CDR1 is LGHDT and CDR2 is YNNKEL (reference sequence). The ends lost 3 bases at V and 0 bases at J; junction bases unmatched: 5. The CDR3 is CASSQRLAGVSGANVLTF. The CDR3 region has the DNA TGTGCCAGCAGCCAGCGACTAGCGGGCGTCTCTGGGGCCAACGTCCTGACTTTC.

The chain is built from TRBV18 and TRBJ1-2; tentatively, D is TRBD1 (6 bases). V was shortened by 6 bases and J by 4 bases, with 9 bases between the two germline ends. Germline CDR1 KGHSH, CDR2 LQKENI. The CDR3 is 12 residues long. As DNA, the CDR3 is TGTGCCAGCTCGGAGGACAGCTATGGCTACACCTTC. Its translation is CASSEDSYGYTF.

This clone was seen only once. This rearrangement joins TRBV9 to TRBJ2-1; 9 bases match TRBD1. The CDR3 sequence is 14 residues long. The trim removed 4 bases at V and 6 bases at J, leaving 5 bases unmatched. The germline CDR1 and CDR2 sequences are SGDLS and YYNGEE. CDR3 region: CASSPGTGTNEQFF. CDR3 DNA: TGTGCCAGCAGCCCTGGGACAGGGACCAATGAGCAGTTCTTC.

The chain combines TRBV6-5 with TRBJ1-1, with 7 bases aligning to TRBD1. The CDR3 spans 14 residues. Germline-derived CDR1 and CDR2 are MNHEY and SVGAGI. V lost 4 bases and J lost 4; bases outside the gene matches: 6. The CDR3 region has the DNA TGTGCCAGCAGTTCCCTGAGACAGGGCACTGAAGCTTTCTTT. Protein sequence: CASSSLRQGTEAFF.

The rearrangement links TRBV7-9 to TRBJ2-1; possible D gene TRBD1, 6 bases. The CDR3 extends over 15 amino acids. Trimming stripped 5 bases from V and 1 base from J, with 12 bases between. Germline V lookup: CDR1 SEHNR, CDR2 FQNEAQ (reference sequence). CDR3 in amino acids: CASSPSRGSYNEQFF. The CDR3, as DNA: TGTGCCAGCAGCCCCTCGAGGGGGTCCTACAATGAGCAGTTCTTC.

The V call is TRBV19, the J call TRBJ2-7, with D maybe TRBD1 (6 bases). Between the trimmed V and J ends, which lost 3 bases and 5 bases, there was a span of 17 bases. Germline V gene sequence: CDR1 LNHDA, CDR2 SQIVND (reference sequence). The CDR3 contains 15 residues. CDR3 sequence: CASSIGQGIFNEQYF. Written as DNA, the CDR3 is TGTGCCAGTAGTATCGGTCAGGGGATTTTTAACGAGCAGTACTTC.